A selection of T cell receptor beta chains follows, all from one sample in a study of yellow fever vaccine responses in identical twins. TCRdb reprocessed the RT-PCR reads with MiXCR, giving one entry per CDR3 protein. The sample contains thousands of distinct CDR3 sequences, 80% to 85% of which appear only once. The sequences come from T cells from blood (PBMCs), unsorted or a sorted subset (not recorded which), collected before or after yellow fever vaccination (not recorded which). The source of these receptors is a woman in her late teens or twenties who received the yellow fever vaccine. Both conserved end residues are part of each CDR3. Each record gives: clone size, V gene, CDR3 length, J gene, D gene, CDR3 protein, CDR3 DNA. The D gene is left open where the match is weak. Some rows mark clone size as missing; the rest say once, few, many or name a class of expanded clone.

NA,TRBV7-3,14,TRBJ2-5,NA,CASSLTRGMETQYF,TGTGCCAGCAGCTTAACGCGAGGGATGGAGACCCAGTACTTC
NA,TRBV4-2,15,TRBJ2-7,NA,CASSQLTDTSYEQYF,TGTGCCAGCAGCCAATTGACTGACACCTCCTACGAGCAGTACTTC
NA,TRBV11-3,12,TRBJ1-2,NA,CASSLSNYGYTF,TGTGCCAGCAGCTTATCGAACTATGGCTACACCTTC
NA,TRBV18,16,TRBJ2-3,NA,CASSPQDFSSTDTQYF,TGTGCCAGCTCACCACAGGACTTTTCTAGCACAGATACGCAGTATTTT
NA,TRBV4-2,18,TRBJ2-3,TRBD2,CASSQERPGSRGGDTQYF,TGTGCCAGCAGCCAAGAGCGACCGGGAAGTCGCGGGGGGGATACGCAGTATTTT
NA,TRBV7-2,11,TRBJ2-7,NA,CASSFGHEQYF,TGTGCCAGCAGCTTCGGTCACGAGCAGTACTTC
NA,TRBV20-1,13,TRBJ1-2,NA,CSAMPLDSYGYTF,TGCAGTGCTATGCCCCTAGACAGTTATGGCTACACCTTC
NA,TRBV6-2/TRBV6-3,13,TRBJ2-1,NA,CASSYSGVDEQFF,TGTGCCAGCAGTTACTCGGGGGTCGATGAGCAGTTCTTC
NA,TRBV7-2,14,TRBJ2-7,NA,CASSKNTGNYEQYF,TGTGCCAGCAGTAAGAACACGGGGAACTACGAGCAGTACTTC
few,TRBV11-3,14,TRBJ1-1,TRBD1,CASSLEVGQGRSFF,TGTGCCAGCAGCTTAGAGGTGGGACAGGGTCGGTCTTTCTTT
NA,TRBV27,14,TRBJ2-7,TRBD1,CASSQQGGSYEQYF,TGTGCCAGCAGCCAACAGGGGGGCTCCTACGAGCAGTACTTC
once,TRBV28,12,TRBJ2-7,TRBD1,CASSLTGYEQYF,TGTGCCAGCAGTTTGACAGGGTACGAGCAGTACTTC
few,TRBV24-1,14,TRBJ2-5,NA,CATSDPRRVETQYF,TGTGCCACCAGTGATCCGCGGAGAGTTGAGACCCAGTACTTC
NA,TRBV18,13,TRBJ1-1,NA,CASSPPGLGEAFF,TGTGCCAGCTCACCACCGGGATTGGGTGAAGCTTTCTTT
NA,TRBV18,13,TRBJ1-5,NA,CASSFDTNQPQHF,TGTGCCAGCTCATTCGACACCAATCAGCCCCAGCATTTT
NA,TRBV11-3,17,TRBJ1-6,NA,CASSLRDRGGHNSPLHF,TGTGCCAGCAGCTTACGTGATCGCGGGGGGCATAATTCACCCCTCCACTTT
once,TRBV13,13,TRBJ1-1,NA,CASILDSFTEAFF,TGTGCCAGCATTCTGGACAGTTTCACTGAAGCTTTCTTT
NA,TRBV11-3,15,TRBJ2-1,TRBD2,CASSGLAGSYNEQFF,TGTGCCAGCAGCGGATTAGCGGGATCCTACAATGAGCAGTTCTTC
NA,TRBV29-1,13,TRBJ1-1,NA,CSVARPLNTEAFF,TGCAGCGTTGCCCGGCCACTGAACACTGAAGCTTTCTTT
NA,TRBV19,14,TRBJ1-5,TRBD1,CATKPGQVLQPQHF,TGTGCCACTAAACCGGGACAGGTTCTCCAGCCCCAGCATTTT
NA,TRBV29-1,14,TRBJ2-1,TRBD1,CSVGQGAAYNEQFF,TGCAGCGTCGGACAGGGGGCCGCCTACAATGAGCAGTTCTTC
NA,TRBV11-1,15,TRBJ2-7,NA,CASSSDGTVHYEQYF,TGTGCCAGCAGCTCGGACGGGACGGTGCACTACGAGCAGTACTTC
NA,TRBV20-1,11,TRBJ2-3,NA,CSARISDTQYF,TGCAGTGCTAGAATCTCAGATACGCAGTATTTT
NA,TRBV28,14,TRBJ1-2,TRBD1,CASRGQGFNYGYTF,TGTGCCAGCAGAGGACAGGGGTTTAACTATGGCTACACCTTC
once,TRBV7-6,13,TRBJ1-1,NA,CASSLIPNTEAFF,TGTGCCAGCAGCTTGATCCCGAACACTGAAGCTTTCTTT
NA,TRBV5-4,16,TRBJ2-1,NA,CASSLGRGRSYNEQFF,TGTGCCAGCAGCTTGGGGCGGGGTAGGTCCTACAATGAGCAGTTCTTC
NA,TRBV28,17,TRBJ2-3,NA,CASSPSGLQRGTDTQYF,TGTGCCAGCAGTCCCTCGGGACTTCAGAGGGGCACAGATACGCAGTATTTT
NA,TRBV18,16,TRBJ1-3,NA,CASSPLRPILENTIYF,TGTGCCAGCTCACCACTACGACCCATCCTGGAAAACACCATATATTTT
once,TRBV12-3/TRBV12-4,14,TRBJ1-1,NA,CASSLGTFDTEAFF,TGTGCCAGCAGTTTAGGGACATTTGACACTGAAGCTTTCTTT
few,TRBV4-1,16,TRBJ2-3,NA,CASSTPSREVTDTQYF,TGCGCCAGCAGCACCCCCTCGCGGGAAGTCACAGATACGCAGTATTTT
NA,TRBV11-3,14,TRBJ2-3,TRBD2,CASSLSGRTDTQYF,TGTGCCAGCAGCTTGAGCGGGAGGACAGATACGCAGTATTTT
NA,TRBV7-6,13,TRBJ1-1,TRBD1,CASRPGQGKEAFF,TGTGCCAGCAGACCCGGACAGGGGAAGGAAGCTTTCTTT
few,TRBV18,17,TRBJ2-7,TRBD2,CASSPLGGLAGVYEQYF,TGTGCCAGCTCACCACTGGGAGGGCTAGCGGGAGTCTACGAGCAGTACTTC
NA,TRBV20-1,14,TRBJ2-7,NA,CSALSTESSYEQYF,TGCAGTGCTCTCTCGACGGAGAGCTCCTACGAGCAGTACTTC
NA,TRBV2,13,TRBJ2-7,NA,CASSEAKFYEQYF,TGTGCCAGCAGTGAAGCGAAGTTCTACGAGCAGTACTTC
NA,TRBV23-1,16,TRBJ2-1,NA,CASSKPTGSSYNEQFF,TGCGCCAGCAGCAAGCCAACAGGGAGCTCCTACAATGAGCAGTTCTTC
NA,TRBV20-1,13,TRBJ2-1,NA,CSAPRTGRDEQFF,TGCAGTGCTCCCAGGACAGGGAGGGATGAGCAGTTCTTC
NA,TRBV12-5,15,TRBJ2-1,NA,CASGPKQDTDNEQFF,TGTGCTAGTGGTCCAAAACAGGACACCGACAATGAGCAGTTCTTC
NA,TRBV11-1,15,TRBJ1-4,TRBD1,CASSAGQALGEKLFF,TGTGCCAGCAGCGCCGGACAGGCTTTAGGCGAAAAACTGTTTTTT
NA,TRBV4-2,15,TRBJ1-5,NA,CASSQEGTANQPQHF,TGTGCCAGCAGCCAGGAAGGGACCGCTAATCAGCCCCAGCATTTT
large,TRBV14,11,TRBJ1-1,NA,CASSQGGEAFF,TGTGCCAGCAGCCAAGGGGGTGAAGCTTTCTTT
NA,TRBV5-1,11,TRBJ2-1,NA,CASMEYNEQFF,TGCGCCAGCATGGAGTACAATGAGCAGTTCTTC
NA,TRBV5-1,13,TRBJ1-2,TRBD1,CASSLQDRDGYTF,TGCGCCAGCAGCTTGCAGGACAGGGATGGCTACACCTTC
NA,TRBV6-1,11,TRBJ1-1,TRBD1,CASSRGQFTFF,TGTGCCAGCAGTCGGGGACAGTTTACTTTCTTT
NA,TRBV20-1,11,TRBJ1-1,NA,CSANPRLEAFF,TGCAGTGCTAACCCGAGGCTTGAAGCTTTCTTT
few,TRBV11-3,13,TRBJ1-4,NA,CASSYRQSEKLFF,TGTGCCAGCAGCTACCGACAGAGTGAAAAACTGTTTTTT
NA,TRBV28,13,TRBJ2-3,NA,CASSLGGTDTQYF,TGTGCCAGCAGTTTGGGCGGGACAGATACGCAGTATTTT
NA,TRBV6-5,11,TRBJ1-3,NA,CASSYQNTIYF,TGTGCCAGCAGTTACCAAAACACCATATATTTT
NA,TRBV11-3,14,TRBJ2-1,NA,CASSLDGGYNEQFF,TGTGCCAGCAGCTTAGATGGTGGCTACAATGAGCAGTTCTTC
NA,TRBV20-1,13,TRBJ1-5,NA,CSARDLPAQPQHF,TGCAGTGCTAGAGATCTTCCAGCTCAGCCCCAGCATTTT
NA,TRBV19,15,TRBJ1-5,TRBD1,CASKEGTGARQPQHF,TGTGCCAGTAAAGAGGGGACAGGGGCGAGGCAGCCCCAGCATTTT
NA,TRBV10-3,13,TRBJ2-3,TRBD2,CAIRGTSEDTQYF,TGTGCCATCAGGGGGACTAGCGAAGATACGCAGTATTTT
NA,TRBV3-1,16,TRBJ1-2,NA,CASSQGSMESSYGYTF,TGTGCCAGCAGCCAAGGATCCATGGAGAGCAGCTATGGCTACACCTTC
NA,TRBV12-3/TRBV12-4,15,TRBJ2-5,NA,CASSLTVGGMETQYF,TGTGCCAGCAGTCTCACGGTTGGGGGAATGGAGACCCAGTACTTC
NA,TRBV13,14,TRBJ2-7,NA,CASSLGDFSYEQYF,TGTGCCAGCTCATTGGGGGACTTCTCCTACGAGCAGTACTTC
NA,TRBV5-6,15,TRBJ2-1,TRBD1,CASSPGQGGYNEQFF,TGTGCCAGCAGCCCCGGACAGGGGGGCTACAATGAGCAGTTCTTC
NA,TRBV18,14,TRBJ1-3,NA,CASSPQFSGNTIYF,TGTGCCAGCTCACCTCAATTTTCTGGAAACACCATATATTTT
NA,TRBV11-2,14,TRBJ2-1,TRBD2,CASTRLAGVNEQFF,TGTGCCAGCACCAGACTAGCGGGGGTCAATGAGCAGTTCTTC
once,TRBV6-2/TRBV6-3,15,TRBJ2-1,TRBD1,CASRYSGTGYNEQFF,TGTGCCAGCAGGTACTCCGGGACAGGGTACAATGAGCAGTTCTTC
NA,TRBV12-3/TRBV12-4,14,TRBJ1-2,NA,CASSLDSGTYGYTF,TGTGCCAGCAGTTTAGATTCGGGGACGTATGGCTACACCTTC